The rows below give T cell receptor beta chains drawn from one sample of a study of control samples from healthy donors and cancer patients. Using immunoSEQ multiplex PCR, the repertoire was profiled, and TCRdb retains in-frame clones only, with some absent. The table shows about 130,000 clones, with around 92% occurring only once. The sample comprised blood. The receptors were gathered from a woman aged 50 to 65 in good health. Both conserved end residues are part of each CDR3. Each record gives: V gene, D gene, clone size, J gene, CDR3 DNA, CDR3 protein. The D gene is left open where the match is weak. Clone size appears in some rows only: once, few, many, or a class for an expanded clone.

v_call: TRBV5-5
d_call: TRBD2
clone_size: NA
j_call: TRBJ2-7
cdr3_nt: TGTGCCAGCAGCTTGGCTAGCGGGACTTCCGAGCAGTACTTC
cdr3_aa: CASSLASGTSEQYF

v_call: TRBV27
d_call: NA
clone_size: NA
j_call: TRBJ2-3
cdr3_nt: TGTGCCAGCAGTTTATCGATAAGCACAGATACGCAGTATTTT
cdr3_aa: CASSLSISTDTQYF

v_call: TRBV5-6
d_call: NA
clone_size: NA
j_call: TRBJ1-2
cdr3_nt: TGTGCCAGCAGCTCTGGGCCCCAGACCTCCTATGGCTACACCTTC
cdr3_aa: CASSSGPQTSYGYTF

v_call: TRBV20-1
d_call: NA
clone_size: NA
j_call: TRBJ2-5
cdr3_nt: TGCAGTGCTAGAGGACTAGAGACCCAGTACTTC
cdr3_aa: CSARGLETQYF

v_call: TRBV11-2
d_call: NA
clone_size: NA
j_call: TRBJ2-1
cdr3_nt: TGTGCCAGCAGCTCCTTACAGGACAGTTTCTTC
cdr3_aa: CASSSLQDSFF

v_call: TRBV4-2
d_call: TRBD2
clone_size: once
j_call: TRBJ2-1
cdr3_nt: TGTGCCAGCAGCCCTATAGCGGGTTCCCGTCTCCATGAGCAGTTCTTC
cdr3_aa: CASSPIAGSRLHEQFF

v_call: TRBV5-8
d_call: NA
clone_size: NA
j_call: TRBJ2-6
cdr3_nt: TGTGCCAGCAGCGCCGGGGCTGGGGCTGGGGCCAACGTCCTGACTTTC
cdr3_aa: CASSAGAGAGANVLTF

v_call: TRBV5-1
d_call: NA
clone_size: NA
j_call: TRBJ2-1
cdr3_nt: TGCGCCAGCAGCCGTACTAGCTTCTCCTACAATGAGCAGTTCTTC
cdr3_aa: CASSRTSFSYNEQFF

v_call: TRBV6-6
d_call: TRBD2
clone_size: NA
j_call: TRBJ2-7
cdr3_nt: TGTGCCAGCAGTTTCGATCCGGGGGGAGTCGGGGAGCAGTACTTC
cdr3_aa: CASSFDPGGVGEQYF

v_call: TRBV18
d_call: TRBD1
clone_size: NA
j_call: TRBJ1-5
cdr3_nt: TGTGCCAGCTCACCGGTGACAGGGGGTCAGCCCCAGCATTTT
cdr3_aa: CASSPVTGGQPQHF

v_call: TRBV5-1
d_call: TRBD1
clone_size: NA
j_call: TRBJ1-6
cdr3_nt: TGCGCCAGCAGCTCCAGGGGGACATATAATTCACCCCTCCACTTT
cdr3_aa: CASSSRGTYNSPLHF

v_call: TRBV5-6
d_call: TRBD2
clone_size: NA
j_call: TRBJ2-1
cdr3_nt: TGTGCCAGCAGCTTGAGGACTAGACGCTCCTACAATGAGCAGTTCTTC
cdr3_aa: CASSLRTRRSYNEQFF

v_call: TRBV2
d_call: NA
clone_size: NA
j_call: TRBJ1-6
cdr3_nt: TGTGCCAGCAGTCCCGACCCGTCCTCACCCCTCCACTTT
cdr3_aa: CASSPDPSSPLHF

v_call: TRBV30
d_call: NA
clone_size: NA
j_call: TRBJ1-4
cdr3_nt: TGTGCCTGGAGTGTCGTACAAGATGAAAAACTGTTTTTT
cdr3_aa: CAWSVVQDEKLFF

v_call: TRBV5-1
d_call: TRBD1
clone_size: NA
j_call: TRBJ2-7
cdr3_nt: TGCGCCAGCAGTTCCGACAGGGGCATTACCTACGAGCAGTACTTC
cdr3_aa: CASSSDRGITYEQYF

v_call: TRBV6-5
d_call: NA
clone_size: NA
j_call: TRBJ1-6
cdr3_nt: TGTGCCAGCACCCGGGACCTCGAGGGCTCACCCCTCCACTTT
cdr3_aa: CASTRDLEGSPLHF

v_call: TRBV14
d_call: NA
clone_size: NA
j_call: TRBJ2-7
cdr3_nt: TGTGCCAGCAGCCAACTAGGGATCTACGAGCAGTACTTC
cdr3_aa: CASSQLGIYEQYF

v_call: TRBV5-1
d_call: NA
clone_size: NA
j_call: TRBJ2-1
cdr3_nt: TGCGCCAGCAGCTTGACTCCCGGGACCGGTGAGCAGTTCTTC
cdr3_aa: CASSLTPGTGEQFF

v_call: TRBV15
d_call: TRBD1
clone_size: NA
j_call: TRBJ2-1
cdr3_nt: TGTGCCACCAGCAGCTGGGACAGGCGCTGCAATGAGCAGTTCTTC
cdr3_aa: CATSSWDRRCNEQFF

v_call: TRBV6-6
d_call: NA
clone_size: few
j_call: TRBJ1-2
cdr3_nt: TGTGCCAGCAGAGCGACAGGAGCCTACACCTTC
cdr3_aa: CASRATGAYTF

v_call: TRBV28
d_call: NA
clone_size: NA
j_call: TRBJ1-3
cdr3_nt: TGTGCCAGCAGTTTAGGGACATCCATTGGAAACACCATATATTTT
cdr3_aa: CASSLGTSIGNTIYF

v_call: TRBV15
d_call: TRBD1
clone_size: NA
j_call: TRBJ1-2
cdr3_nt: TGTGCCACCAGCAGATTTAAGGGGGCCCCGCGGGGCTACACCTTC
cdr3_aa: CATSRFKGAPRGYTF

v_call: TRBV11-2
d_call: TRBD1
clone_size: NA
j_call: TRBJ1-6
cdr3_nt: TGTGCCAGCAGCTCCAGGGACAGAAATAATTCACCCCTCCACTTT
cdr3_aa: CASSSRDRNNSPLHF

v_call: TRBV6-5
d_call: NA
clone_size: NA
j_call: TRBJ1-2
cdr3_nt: TGTGCCAGCAGTTACCATGGGGACACGCCTAACTATGGCTACACCTTC
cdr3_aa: CASSYHGDTPNYGYTF